Reported below is one T cell receptor beta chain. Its antigen remains unknown. The sample is drawn from a study of a mutant IDH1 vaccine in newly diagnosed glioma. As for the study in general: Weeks 35 and 47 hosted visits V12 and V13, respectively.

With 4 bases removed from V and 8 bases from J, the gap between germline ends came to 6 bases. The CDR3 is 10 amino acids. Time point denoted: week 47, end of study. Doses consisted of 300 ug of mutant IDH1 20-mer peptide each, paired with topical imiquimod. Across weeks 1, 3, 5, 7, 11, 15, 19 and 23, patients received a vaccination each time, eight in all. Clones were read by immunoSEQ multiplex PCR, and TCRdb kept only the in-frame ones, dropping some. The repertoire holds 45,000 to 55,000 clones, roughly 84% seen once, with roughly 4.3% in the top ten. The receptor's source is a woman aged 25-40 years with glioma. Some clones in this sample may be carry-over from other donors' samples. The sequencing here drew on PBMCs, taken from a glioma patient whose treatment included an IDH1 peptide vaccine. The V call is TRBV5-3, the J call TRBJ1-1; D remains unclear. TRBV5-3 is an ORF for which the function is uncertain. CDR3 bases: TGTGCCAGAAGCCGTCCAGAAGCTTTCTTT. Protein product: CARSRPEAFF.